The 30 T cell receptor beta chains listed next were all sequenced from one sample in a study of T cell responses to AZD1222 COVID-19 vaccine. Profiling relied on immunoSEQ multiplex PCR, and the TCRdb table lists in-frame clones only, not all of them. The repertoire holds about 150,000 clones, with about 90% as singletons. The specimen was peripheral blood, collected 28 days after the second AZD1222 dose. Receptors originate from an adult who received the AZD1222 COVID-19 vaccine.

The chain employs TRBV10-3 and TRBJ2-3, with D possibly being TRBD1 or TRBD2 (5 bases each). Trimming stripped 6 bases from V and 3 bases from J, with 10 bases between. Germline CDR1 ENHRY, CDR2 SYGVKD. This CDR3 is 13 amino acids long. The CDR3 is CAIRGVVTDTQYF. CDR3 nucleotides: TGTGCCATCAGGGGGGTTGTGACAGATACGCAGTATTTT.

This chain links TRBV29-1 with TRBJ1-1; tentatively, D is TRBD1 (5 bases). This CDR3 contains 10 residues. Germline V gives CDR1 SQVTM, CDR2 ANQGSEA. Trimming stripped 4 bases from V and 7 bases from J, with 7 bases between. The CDR3 protein is CSVAQGEAFF. In DNA form, the CDR3 reads TGCAGCGTTGCGCAGGGTGAAGCTTTCTTT.

In this sample, this clone turned up a few times. The chain recombines TRBV29-1 with TRBJ2-6, with TRBD1 identical over 10 bases. Germline lookup yields CDR1 SQVTM and CDR2 ANQGSEA. Trimming cost V 7 bases and J 2 bases; bases outside gene matches: 2. The CDR3 consists of 14 residues. CDR3 nucleotide sequence: TGCAGCGCCGGGACAGGGGCTGGGGCCAACGTCCTGACTTTC. Amino acids: CSAGTGAGANVLTF.

V gene TRBV10-3 combines with J gene TRBJ2-7, with TRBD2 identical over 8 bases. Germline V gene sequence: CDR1 ENHRY, CDR2 SYGVKD. V shed 4 bases and J 3 bases; nucleotides not matched to a gene: 8. This CDR3 comprises 15 residues. CDR3 coding DNA: TGTGCCATCAGTGGAACCGGGGGGGATGGCTACGAGCAGTACTTC. Translation: CAISGTGGDGYEQYF.

This chain connects TRBV28 to TRBJ2-3; 10 bases are a match to TRBD2. Looked up from germline, CDR1 is MDHEN and CDR2 is SYDVKM. The CDR3 is 14 amino acids. Germline trimming cut 8 bases from V and 3 bases from J; bases unmatched to any gene: 5. The CDR3 nucleotides read TGTGCCAGCGGAGGGACTAGCGCTACAGATACGCAGTATTTT. Its protein product is CASGGTSATDTQYF.

J is TRBJ1-1 and V is TRBV28; a possible D gene is TRBD1 (5 bases). The CDR3 runs to 13 residues. The V gene's germline CDR1 is MDHEN and CDR2 SYDVKM. Trimming removed 6 bases at V and 3 bases at J, with 11 bases between. CDR3 protein: CASRQDGDTEAFF. In DNA form, the CDR3 reads TGTGCCAGCAGACAGGACGGAGACACTGAAGCTTTCTTT. Full variable domain (remainder filled in from reference TRBV28 and TRBJ1-1): DVKVTQSSRYLVKRTGEKVFLECVQDMDHENMFWYRQDPGLGLRLIYFSYDVKMKEKGDIPEGYSVSREKKERFSLILESASTNQTSMYLCASRQDGDTEAFFGQGTRLTVV.

The rearrangement links TRBV9 to TRBJ2-1; 9 nucleotides line up with TRBD2. This CDR3 comprises 14 residues. V shed 2 bases, J shed 4 bases, and the junction held 1 base outside the gene matches. Germline CDR1 SGDLS, CDR2 YYNGEE. The CDR3 DNA reads as TGTGCCAGCAGCGTTAGCGGGAGTTACAATGAGCAGTTCTTC. The encoded protein is CASSVSGSYNEQFF. Together with reference TRBV9 and TRBJ2-1, the CDR3 gives the full variable domain: DSGVTQTPKHLITATGQRVTLRCSPRSGDLSVYWYQQSLDQGLQFLIQYYNGEERAKGNILERFSAQQFPDLHSELNLSSLELGDSALYFCASSVSGSYNEQFFGPGTRLTVL.

V is TRBV10-1 and J is TRBJ1-4; D call uncertain. The CDR3 contains 16 residues. V dropped 2 bases and J dropped 0 bases, with 10 bases sitting between them. Germline V CDR1 and CDR2: WNHNN, SYGVQD (reference sequence). For the CDR3, the DNA is TGCGCCAGCAGTGAGGCCGGGCTTCCAACTAATGAAAAACTGTTTTTT. Its protein product is CASSEAGLPTNEKLFF.

This rearrangement joins TRBV6-5 to TRBJ2-1; the D call may be TRBD1 or TRBD2 (5 bases each). V dropped 0 bases and J dropped 5 bases, with 11 bases sitting between them. CDR3 length: 15 residues. Germline V gene data show CDR1 as MNHEY and CDR2 as SVGAGI. The chain's CDR3 is CASSYSFGTNNEQFF. CDR3 DNA sequence: TGTGCCAGCAGTTACTCGTTCGGGACGAACAATGAGCAGTTCTTC.

This rearrangement joins TRBV12-3 or TRBV12-4 to TRBJ1-2, with a possible D match to TRBD1 (6 bases). V was shortened by 1 base and J by 8 bases, with 11 bases between the two germline ends. This CDR3 has 13 residues. DNA for the CDR3: TGTGCCAGCAGTTTAGGGACAGTGGGAGGCTACACCTTC. This translates into CASSLGTVGGYTF.

The genes are TRBV4-3 and TRBJ1-5; possible D gene TRBD1, 5 bases. CDR1 is LGHNA and CDR2 is YSLEER in the germline V gene. The CDR3 is 15 amino acids. Trimming left V 0 bases short and J 4 bases short, with 10 bases between. As DNA, the CDR3 is TGCGCCAGCAGCCAAGAAATCTGGGGGAATCAGCCCCAGCATTTT. Its protein product is CASSQEIWGNQPQHF.

The chain uses TRBV27 and TRBJ1-4, with unresolved D. CDR3 length equals 13 residues. The V gene's germline CDR1 is MNHEY and CDR2 SMNVEV (reference sequence). Trimming cost V 5 bases and J 7 bases, with 11 bases left between them. The CDR3 reads CASSPRSGEKLFF. CDR3 DNA sequence: TGTGCCAGCAGTCCGAGGTCGGGTGAAAAACTGTTTTTT. Looking up the rest from reference TRBV27 and TRBJ1-4 gives the full variable domain: EAQVTQNPRYLITVTGKKLTVTCSQNMNHEYMSWYRQDPGLGLRQIYYSMNVEVTDKGDVPEGYKVSRKEKRNFPLILESPSPNQTSLYFCASSPRSGEKLFFGSGTQLSVL.

The J gene is TRBJ2-7, the V gene TRBV4-2; 9 positions agree with TRBD2. With V trimmed by 1 base and J by 9 bases, 7 bases remained unmatched. The CDR3 loop spans 14 amino acids. CDR1 and CDR2 (germline): LGHNA, YNFKEQ. CDR3 sequence reads: CASSQGLTSGRQYF. The CDR3 nucleotides are TGTGCCAGCAGCCAAGGTCTGACTAGCGGAAGGCAGTACTTC.

This clone was seen more than once but under ten times. The CDR3 region is CASSLTPGTGTETQYF. The CDR3 coding sequence is TGTGCCAGCAGTTTGACCCCCGGGACAGGGACGGAGACCCAGTACTTC. The chain joins TRBV7-9 to TRBJ2-5, with 9 nucleotides matching TRBD1. J lost 5 bases, V lost 6 bases, and 13 bases had no gene match. This CDR3 comprises 16 residues. Germline loops: CDR1 SEHNR, CDR2 FQNEAQ (reference sequence).

V gene TRBV21-1 combines with J gene TRBJ1-5; the table gives TRBD1 as D, unverified against the DNA. TRBV21-1 constitutes a pseudogene. The CDR3 runs 17 residues. The CDR3 spells CASSKEGQGGVNQPQHF. As DNA, the CDR3 is TGTGCCAGCAGCAAAGAAGGACAGGGTGGCGTCAATCAGCCCCAGCATTTT.

The chain employs TRBV6-5 and TRBJ1-5; TRBD1 matches at 7 bases. CDR1 and CDR2 from the germline V gene are MNHEY and SVGAGI. With 6 bases clipped from V and 3 bases from J, the junction kept 8 bases outside the gene matches. The CDR3 is 15 residues long. Here the CDR3 DNA reads TGTGCCAGCAGGCTGGGGACAGACCCCAATCAGCCCCAGCATTTT. Translating gives CASRLGTDPNQPQHF.

The chain couples TRBV5-6 to TRBJ2-5; D tentatively fits TRBD1 or TRBD2 (6 bases each). This CDR3 comprises 15 residues. CDR1 and CDR2 (germline): SGHDT, YYEEEE. Trimming shortened V by 2 bases and J by 6 bases, and 17 bases separated the two germline ends. CDR3 in amino acids: CASSLLGGDFQTQYF. The CDR3 DNA sequence: TGTGCCAGCAGCTTACTGGGGGGCGATTTTCAGACCCAGTACTTC. Full variable domain (missing parts from reference TRBV5-6 and TRBJ2-5): DAGVTQSPTHLIKTRGQQVTLRCSPKSGHDTVSWYQQALGQGPQFIFQYYEEEERQRGNFPDRFSGHQFPNYSSELNVNALLLGDSALYLCASSLLGGDFQTQYFGPGTRLLVL.

This chain joins TRBV2 and TRBJ1-4; D unresolved. Germline V gene data show CDR1 as SNHLY and CDR2 as FYNNEI. There are 12 residues in the CDR3. The V end was cut by 8 bases, the J end by 8 bases, with 12 bases between. Here the CDR3 reads CASVRTGEKLFF. CDR3 nucleotides: TGTGCCAGCGTACGGACCGGAGAAAAACTGTTTTTT.

The chain recombines TRBV30 with TRBJ2-2, with D unresolved. The CDR3 is 15 residues long. Trimming left V 0 bases short and J 6 bases short, with 14 bases between. Per germline, CDR1 GTSNPN and CDR2 SVGIG (reference sequence). The CDR3 reads CAWSVLRTVAGELFF. The CDR3 DNA reads TGTGCCTGGAGTGTTTTACGGACGGTGGCCGGGGAGCTGTTTTTT.

V usage is TRBV3-1 (or the pseudogene TRBV3-2) and J usage is TRBJ2-7; D is uncertain. The V end lost 0 bases, the J end lost 5 bases, and 14 bases lay between the germline ends. This CDR3 has 15 residues. Germline-derived CDR1 and CDR2 are LGHDT and YNNKEL (reference sequence). The CDR3 nucleotides read TGTGCCAGCAGCCAAGATCAGCCAGCCCGGAACGAGCAGTACTTC. This encodes CASSQDQPARNEQYF.

The chain joins TRBV29-1 to TRBJ2-3; D unclear. CDR1 is SQVTM, CDR2 ANQGSEA, per germline. This CDR3 spans 13 amino acids. The V and J ends lost 7 bases and 2 bases respectively, with 13 bases between them. The CDR3 DNA is TGCAGCGGAAAACGGCAACCCACAGATACGCAGTATTTT. It yields the protein CSGKRQPTDTQYF.

On this clone itself: A much larger clone sits a single nucleotide away, making a read error possible. In nucleotides, the CDR3 is TGTGCCAGCAGTCAGAACACCGGGGAGCTGTTTTTT. Protein sequence: CASSQNTGELFF. V and J are TRBV28 and TRBJ2-2; D remains ambiguous. CDR1 is MDHEN, CDR2 SYDVKM, per germline. Trimming cost V 5 bases and J 1 base, with 2 bases left between them. This CDR3 comprises 12 residues.

The V and J genes are TRBV7-2 and TRBJ2-1, with 10 bases that match TRBD2. The V and J ends lost 4 bases and 6 bases, in that order; junction bases with no gene match: 12. Germline-derived CDR1 and CDR2 are SGHTA and FQGNSA. This CDR3 has 17 amino acids. The CDR3 here is CASSSGRRTSGFNEQFF. The CDR3 DNA sequence: TGTGCCAGCAGCTCCGGAAGGAGGACTAGCGGATTCAATGAGCAGTTCTTC.

The rearrangement links TRBV30 to TRBJ1-5; TRBD1 matches at 12 bases. V was pared by 5 bases and J by 3 bases, with 2 bases of the junction left unmatched. The germline gives CDR1 GTSNPN, CDR2 SVGIG (reference sequence). CDR3 length: 14 amino acids. The chain's CDR3 is CAWVGQGANQPQHF. CDR3 DNA: TGTGCCTGGGTGGGACAGGGGGCCAATCAGCCCCAGCATTTT.

This clone was recorded only once. The gene calls are TRBV2 and TRBJ1-6, with D tentatively TRBD1 (5 bases). V gave up 6 bases and J gave up 7 bases, with 13 bases separating them. The CDR3 contains 14 residues. CDR1 is SNHLY and CDR2 is FYNNEI in the germline V gene. The CDR3 sequence is CASSGQVSNSPLHF. The CDR3 DNA is TGTGCCAGCAGCGGACAAGTCTCCAATTCACCCCTCCACTTT.

The sample holds one count of this clone. The J gene is TRBJ2-7, the V gene TRBV25-1, with D possibly TRBD2 on 6 matching bases. The V end lost 7 bases, the J end lost 2 bases, and 15 bases lay between the germline ends. The V gene's germline CDR1 is MGHDK and CDR2 SYGVNS. The length of the CDR3 is 14 residues. The CDR3 coding sequence is TGTGCCAGCACTCCCACGGGGACTGCCTACGAGCAGTACTTC. Its protein product is CASTPTGTAYEQYF.

This chain joins TRBV9 and TRBJ2-2; perhaps TRBD2 as D (6 bases). The CDR3 loop spans 14 amino acids. CDR1 is SGDLS and CDR2 is YYNGEE in the germline V gene. V was cut by 6 bases and J by 6 bases, with 15 bases left in between. CDR3 coding DNA: TGTGCCAGCACCAGGGACTTAGACGCCGGGGAGCTGTTTTTT. Its protein product is CASTRDLDAGELFF.

This chain uses TRBV7-9 with TRBJ2-7; D gene unclear. V was clipped by 4 bases and J by 2 bases, with 6 bases between them. The germline gives CDR1 SEHNR, CDR2 FQNEAQ (reference sequence). This CDR3 is built from 12 residues. The CDR3 bases are TGTGCCAGCAGCTCCCGGCCCTACGAGCAGTACTTC. Amino acids: CASSSRPYEQYF.

CDR3 nucleotide sequence: TGTGCCAGCAGCGCCCGGACAGGGTATGGCTACACCTTC. This codes for CASSARTGYGYTF. The V gene is TRBV9, the J gene TRBJ1-2, with 8 bases that match TRBD1. The germline V gene encodes CDR1 SGDLS and CDR2 YYNGEE. The V gene end was trimmed by 3 bases and the J gene end by 5 bases; junction bases not matched to a gene: 3. The CDR3 consists of 13 residues.

The rearrangement uses TRBV6-5 and TRBJ2-5, with 9 bases identical to TRBD2. The CDR3 consists of 14 residues. V lost 6 bases to trimming and J lost 5 bases; unmatched junction nucleotides: 7. Germline CDR1 MNHEY, CDR2 SVGAGI. The chain's CDR3 is CASRAGTSTETQYF. In DNA, the CDR3 is TGTGCCAGCAGGGCCGGGACTAGCACCGAGACCCAGTACTTC.